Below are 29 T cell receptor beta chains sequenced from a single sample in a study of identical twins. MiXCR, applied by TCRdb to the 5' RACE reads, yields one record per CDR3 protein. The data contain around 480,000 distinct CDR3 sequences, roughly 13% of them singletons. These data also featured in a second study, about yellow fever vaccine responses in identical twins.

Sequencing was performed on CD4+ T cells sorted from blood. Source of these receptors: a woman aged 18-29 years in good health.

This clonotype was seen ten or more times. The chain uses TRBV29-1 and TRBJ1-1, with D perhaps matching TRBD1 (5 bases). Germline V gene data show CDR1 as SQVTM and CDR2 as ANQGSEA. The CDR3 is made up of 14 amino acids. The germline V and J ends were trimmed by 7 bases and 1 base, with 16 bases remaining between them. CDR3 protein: CSAEGQGKNTEAFF. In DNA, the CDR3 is TGCAGCGCCGAAGGGCAGGGAAAGAACACTGAAGCTTTCTTT.

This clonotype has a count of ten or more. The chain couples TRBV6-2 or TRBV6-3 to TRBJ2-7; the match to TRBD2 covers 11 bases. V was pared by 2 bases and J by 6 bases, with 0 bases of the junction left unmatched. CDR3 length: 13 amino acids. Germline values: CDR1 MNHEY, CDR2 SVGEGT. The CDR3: CASSYLAGGEQYF. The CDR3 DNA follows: TGTGCCAGCAGTTACCTAGCGGGAGGCGAGCAGTACTTC.

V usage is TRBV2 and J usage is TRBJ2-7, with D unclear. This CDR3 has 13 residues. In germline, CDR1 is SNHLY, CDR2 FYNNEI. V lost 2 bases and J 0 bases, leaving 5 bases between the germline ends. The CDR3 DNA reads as TGTGCCAGCAGTGAAAGGTACTCCTACGAGCAGTACTTC. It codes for CASSERYSYEQYF.

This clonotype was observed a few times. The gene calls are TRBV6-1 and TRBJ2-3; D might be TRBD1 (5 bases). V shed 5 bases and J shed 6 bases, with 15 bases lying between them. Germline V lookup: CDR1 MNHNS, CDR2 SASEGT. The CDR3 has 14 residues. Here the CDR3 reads CASSRTKGPDTQYF. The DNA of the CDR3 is TGTGCCAGCAGTAGGACCAAGGGGCCCGATACGCAGTATTTT.

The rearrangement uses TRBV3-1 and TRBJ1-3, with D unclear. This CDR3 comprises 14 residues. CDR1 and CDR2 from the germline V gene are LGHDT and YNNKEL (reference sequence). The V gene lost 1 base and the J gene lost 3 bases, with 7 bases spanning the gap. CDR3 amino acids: CASSQGGIGNTIYF. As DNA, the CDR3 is TGTGCCAGCAGCCAAGGCGGCATTGGAAACACCATATATTTT.

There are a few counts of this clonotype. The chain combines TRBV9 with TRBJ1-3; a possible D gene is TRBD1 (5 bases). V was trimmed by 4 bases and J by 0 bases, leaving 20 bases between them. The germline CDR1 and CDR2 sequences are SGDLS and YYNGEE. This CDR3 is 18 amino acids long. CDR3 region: CASSPPPGTGLSGNTIYF. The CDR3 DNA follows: TGTGCCAGCAGCCCCCCTCCGGGTACAGGCCTCTCTGGAAACACCATATATTTT.

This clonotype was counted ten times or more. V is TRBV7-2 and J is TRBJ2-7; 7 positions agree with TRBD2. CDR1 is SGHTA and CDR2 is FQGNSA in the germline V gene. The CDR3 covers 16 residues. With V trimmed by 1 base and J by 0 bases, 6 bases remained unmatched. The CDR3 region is CASSLGSSGSSYEQYF. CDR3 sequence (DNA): TGTGCCAGCAGCTTAGGGTCTAGCGGAAGCTCCTACGAGCAGTACTTC.

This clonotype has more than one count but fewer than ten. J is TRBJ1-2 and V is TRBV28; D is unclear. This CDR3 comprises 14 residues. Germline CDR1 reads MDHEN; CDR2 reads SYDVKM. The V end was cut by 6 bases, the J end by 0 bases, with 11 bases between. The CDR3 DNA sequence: TGTGCCAGCAGCCTCCTCAAAACTAACTATGGCTACACCTTC. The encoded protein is CASSLLKTNYGYTF.

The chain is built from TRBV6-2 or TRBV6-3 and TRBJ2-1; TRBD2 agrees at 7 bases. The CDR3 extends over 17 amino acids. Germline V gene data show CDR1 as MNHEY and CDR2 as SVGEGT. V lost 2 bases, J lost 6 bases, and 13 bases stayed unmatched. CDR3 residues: CASSYTPRWEGINEQFF. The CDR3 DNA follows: TGTGCCAGCAGTTACACCCCGCGGTGGGAGGGGATCAATGAGCAGTTCTTC.

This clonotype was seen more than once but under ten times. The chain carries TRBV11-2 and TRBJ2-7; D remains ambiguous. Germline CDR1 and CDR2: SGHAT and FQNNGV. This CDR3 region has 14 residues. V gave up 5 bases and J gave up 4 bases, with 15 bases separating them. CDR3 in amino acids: CASSPRSEAYEQYF. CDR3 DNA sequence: TGTGCCAGCAGCCCACGTAGTGAGGCGTACGAGCAGTACTTC.

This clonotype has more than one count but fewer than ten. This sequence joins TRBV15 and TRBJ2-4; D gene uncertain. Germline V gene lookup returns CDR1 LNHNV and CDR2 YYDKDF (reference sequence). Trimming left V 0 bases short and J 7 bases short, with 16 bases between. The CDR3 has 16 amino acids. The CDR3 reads CATSREVQAGNNIQYF. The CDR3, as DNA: TGTGCCACCAGCAGAGAGGTTCAAGCAGGAAACAACATTCAGTACTTC.

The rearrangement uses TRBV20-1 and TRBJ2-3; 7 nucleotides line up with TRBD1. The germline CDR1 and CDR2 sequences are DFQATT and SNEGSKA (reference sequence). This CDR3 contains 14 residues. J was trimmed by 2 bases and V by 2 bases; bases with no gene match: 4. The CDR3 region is CSARPRGYTDTQYF. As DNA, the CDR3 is TGCAGTGCTAGACCCAGGGGGTACACAGATACGCAGTATTTT.

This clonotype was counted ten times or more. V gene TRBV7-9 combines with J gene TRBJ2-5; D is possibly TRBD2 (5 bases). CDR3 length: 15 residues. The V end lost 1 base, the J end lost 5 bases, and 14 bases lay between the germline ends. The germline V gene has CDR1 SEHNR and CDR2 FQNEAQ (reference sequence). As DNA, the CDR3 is TGTGCCAGCAGCTTAGGGACCGGGGAAGGGGAGACCCAGTACTTC. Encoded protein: CASSLGTGEGETQYF. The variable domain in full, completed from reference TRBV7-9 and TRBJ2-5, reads DTGVSQNPRHKITKRGQNVTFRCDPISEHNRLYWYRQTLGQGPEFLTYFQNEAQLEKSRLLSDRFSAERPKGSFSTLEIQRTEQGDSAMYLCASSLGTGEGETQYFGPGTRLLVL.

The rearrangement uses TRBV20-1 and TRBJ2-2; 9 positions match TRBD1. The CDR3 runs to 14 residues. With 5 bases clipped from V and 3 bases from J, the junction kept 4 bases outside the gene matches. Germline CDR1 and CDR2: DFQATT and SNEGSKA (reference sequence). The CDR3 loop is CSARGDRDTGELFF. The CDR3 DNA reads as TGCAGTGCTCGTGGGGACAGGGACACCGGGGAGCTGTTTTTT.

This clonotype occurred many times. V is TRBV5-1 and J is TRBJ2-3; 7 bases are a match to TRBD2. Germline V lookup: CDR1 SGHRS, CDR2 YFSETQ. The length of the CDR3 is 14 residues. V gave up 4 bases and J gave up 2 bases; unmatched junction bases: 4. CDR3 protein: CASSKLAVTDTQYF. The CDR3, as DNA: TGCGCCAGCAGCAAGCTAGCGGTCACAGATACGCAGTATTTT.

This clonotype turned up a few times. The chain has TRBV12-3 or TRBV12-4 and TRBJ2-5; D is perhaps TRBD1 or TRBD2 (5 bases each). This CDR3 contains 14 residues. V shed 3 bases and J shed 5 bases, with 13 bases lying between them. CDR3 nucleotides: TGTGCCAGCAGTTTGGGGACCCGGTGGGAGACCCAGTACTTC. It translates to CASSLGTRWETQYF.

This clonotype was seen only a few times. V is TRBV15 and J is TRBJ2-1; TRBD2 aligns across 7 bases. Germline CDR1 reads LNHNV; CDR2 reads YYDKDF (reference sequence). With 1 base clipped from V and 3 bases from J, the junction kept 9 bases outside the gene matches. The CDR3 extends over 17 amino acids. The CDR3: CATSRGSRLALYNEQFF. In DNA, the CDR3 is TGTGCCACCAGCAGAGGCTCCCGACTAGCCCTCTACAATGAGCAGTTCTTC.

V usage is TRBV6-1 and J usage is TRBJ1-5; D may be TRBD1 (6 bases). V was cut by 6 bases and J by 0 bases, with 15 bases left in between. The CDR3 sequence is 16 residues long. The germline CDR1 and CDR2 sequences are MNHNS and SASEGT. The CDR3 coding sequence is TGTGCCAGCAGCCTGGGCAGGGGAACTAGCAATCAGCCCCAGCATTTT. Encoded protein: CASSLGRGTSNQPQHF.

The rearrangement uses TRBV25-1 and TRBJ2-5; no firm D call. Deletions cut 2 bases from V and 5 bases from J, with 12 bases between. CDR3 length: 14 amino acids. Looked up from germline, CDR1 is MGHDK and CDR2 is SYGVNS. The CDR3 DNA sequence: TGTGCCAGCAGTGAAAAAAGCACGGTTGAGACCCAGTACTTC. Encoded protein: CASSEKSTVETQYF.

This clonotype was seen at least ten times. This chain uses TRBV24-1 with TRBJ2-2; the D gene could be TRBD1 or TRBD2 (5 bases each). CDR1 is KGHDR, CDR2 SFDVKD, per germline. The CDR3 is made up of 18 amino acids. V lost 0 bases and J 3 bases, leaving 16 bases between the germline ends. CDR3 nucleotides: TGTGCCACCAGTGATTTGGGGATCCGGGGACCAGACACCGGGGAGCTGTTTTTT. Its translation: CATSDLGIRGPDTGELFF.

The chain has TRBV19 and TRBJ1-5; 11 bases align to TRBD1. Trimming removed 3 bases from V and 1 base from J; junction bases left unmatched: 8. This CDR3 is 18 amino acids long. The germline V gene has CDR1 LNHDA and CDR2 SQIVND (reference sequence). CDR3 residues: CASSIVDRGLGSNQPQHF. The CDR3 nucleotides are TGTGCCAGTAGTATCGTGGACAGGGGGCTGGGGAGCAATCAGCCCCAGCATTTT.

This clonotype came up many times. The CDR3 here is CASSLGDTDTQYF. CDR3 DNA: TGCGCCAGCAGCTTGGGGGACACAGATACGCAGTATTTT. This chain joins TRBV5-1 and TRBJ2-3, with no clear D. Between the trimmed V and J ends, which lost 0 bases and 2 bases, there was a span of 4 bases. Looked up from germline, CDR1 is SGHRS and CDR2 is YFSETQ. The CDR3 has 13 amino acids.

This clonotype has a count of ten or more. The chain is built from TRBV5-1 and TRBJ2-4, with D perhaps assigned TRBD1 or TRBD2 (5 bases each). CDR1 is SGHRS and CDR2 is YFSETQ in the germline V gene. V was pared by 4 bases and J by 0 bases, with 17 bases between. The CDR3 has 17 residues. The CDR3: CASSQGPRTQAKNIQYF. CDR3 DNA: TGCGCCAGCAGCCAGGGACCGAGAACACAAGCCAAAAACATTCAGTACTTC.

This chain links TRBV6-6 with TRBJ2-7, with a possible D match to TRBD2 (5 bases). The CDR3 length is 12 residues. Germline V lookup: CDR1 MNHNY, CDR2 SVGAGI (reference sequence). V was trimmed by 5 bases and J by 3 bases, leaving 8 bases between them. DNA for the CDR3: TGTGCCAGCAGTCGAGGGAACTACGAGCAGTACTTC. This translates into CASSRGNYEQYF.

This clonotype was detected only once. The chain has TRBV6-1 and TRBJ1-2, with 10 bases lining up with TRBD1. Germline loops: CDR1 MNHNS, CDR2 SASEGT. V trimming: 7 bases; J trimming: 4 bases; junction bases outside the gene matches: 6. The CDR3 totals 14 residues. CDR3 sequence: CASTRQGAIYGYTF. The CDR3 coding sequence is TGTGCCAGCACGCGACAGGGGGCTATCTATGGCTACACCTTC.

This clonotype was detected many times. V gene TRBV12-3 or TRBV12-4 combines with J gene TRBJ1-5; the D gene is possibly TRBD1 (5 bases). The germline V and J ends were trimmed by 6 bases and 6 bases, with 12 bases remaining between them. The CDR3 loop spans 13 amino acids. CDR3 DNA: TGTGCCAGCAGCGTCAGGGAAAGTCAGCCCCAGCATTTT. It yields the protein CASSVRESQPQHF.

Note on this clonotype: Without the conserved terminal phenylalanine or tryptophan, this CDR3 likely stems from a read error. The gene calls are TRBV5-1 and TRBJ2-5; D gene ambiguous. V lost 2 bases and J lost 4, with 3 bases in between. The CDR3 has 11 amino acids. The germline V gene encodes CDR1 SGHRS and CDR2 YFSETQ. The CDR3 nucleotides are TGCGCCAGCAGCTTCGGAGAGACCCAGTACCTC. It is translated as CASSFGETQYL.

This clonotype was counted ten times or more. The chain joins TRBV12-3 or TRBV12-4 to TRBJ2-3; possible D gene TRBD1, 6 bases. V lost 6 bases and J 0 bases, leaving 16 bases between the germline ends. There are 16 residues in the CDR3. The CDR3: CASSPQRGKSTDTQYF. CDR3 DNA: TGTGCCAGCAGCCCCCAGAGGGGGAAGAGCACAGATACGCAGTATTTT.

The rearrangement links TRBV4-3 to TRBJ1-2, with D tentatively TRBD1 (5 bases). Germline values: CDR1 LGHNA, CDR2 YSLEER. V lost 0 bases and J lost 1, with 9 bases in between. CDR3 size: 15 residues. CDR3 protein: CASSQEMQGNYGYTF. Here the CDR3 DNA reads TGCGCCAGCAGCCAAGAGATGCAGGGTAACTATGGCTACACCTTC.